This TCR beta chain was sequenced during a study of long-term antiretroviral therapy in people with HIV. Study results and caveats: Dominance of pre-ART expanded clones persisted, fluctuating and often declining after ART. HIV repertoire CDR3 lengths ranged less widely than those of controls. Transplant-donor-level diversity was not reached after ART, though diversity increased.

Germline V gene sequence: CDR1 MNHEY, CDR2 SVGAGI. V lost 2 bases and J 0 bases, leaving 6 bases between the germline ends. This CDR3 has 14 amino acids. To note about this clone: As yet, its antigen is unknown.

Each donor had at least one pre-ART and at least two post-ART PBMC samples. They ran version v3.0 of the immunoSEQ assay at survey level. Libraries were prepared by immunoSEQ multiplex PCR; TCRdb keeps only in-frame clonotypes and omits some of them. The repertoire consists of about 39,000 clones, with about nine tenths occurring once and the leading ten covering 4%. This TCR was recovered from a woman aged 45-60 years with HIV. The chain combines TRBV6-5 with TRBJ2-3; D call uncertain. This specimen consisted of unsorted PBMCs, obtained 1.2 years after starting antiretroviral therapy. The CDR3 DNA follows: TGTGCCAGCAGTTACGGAGTTAGCACAGATACGCAGTATTTT. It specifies CASSYGVSTDTQYF.